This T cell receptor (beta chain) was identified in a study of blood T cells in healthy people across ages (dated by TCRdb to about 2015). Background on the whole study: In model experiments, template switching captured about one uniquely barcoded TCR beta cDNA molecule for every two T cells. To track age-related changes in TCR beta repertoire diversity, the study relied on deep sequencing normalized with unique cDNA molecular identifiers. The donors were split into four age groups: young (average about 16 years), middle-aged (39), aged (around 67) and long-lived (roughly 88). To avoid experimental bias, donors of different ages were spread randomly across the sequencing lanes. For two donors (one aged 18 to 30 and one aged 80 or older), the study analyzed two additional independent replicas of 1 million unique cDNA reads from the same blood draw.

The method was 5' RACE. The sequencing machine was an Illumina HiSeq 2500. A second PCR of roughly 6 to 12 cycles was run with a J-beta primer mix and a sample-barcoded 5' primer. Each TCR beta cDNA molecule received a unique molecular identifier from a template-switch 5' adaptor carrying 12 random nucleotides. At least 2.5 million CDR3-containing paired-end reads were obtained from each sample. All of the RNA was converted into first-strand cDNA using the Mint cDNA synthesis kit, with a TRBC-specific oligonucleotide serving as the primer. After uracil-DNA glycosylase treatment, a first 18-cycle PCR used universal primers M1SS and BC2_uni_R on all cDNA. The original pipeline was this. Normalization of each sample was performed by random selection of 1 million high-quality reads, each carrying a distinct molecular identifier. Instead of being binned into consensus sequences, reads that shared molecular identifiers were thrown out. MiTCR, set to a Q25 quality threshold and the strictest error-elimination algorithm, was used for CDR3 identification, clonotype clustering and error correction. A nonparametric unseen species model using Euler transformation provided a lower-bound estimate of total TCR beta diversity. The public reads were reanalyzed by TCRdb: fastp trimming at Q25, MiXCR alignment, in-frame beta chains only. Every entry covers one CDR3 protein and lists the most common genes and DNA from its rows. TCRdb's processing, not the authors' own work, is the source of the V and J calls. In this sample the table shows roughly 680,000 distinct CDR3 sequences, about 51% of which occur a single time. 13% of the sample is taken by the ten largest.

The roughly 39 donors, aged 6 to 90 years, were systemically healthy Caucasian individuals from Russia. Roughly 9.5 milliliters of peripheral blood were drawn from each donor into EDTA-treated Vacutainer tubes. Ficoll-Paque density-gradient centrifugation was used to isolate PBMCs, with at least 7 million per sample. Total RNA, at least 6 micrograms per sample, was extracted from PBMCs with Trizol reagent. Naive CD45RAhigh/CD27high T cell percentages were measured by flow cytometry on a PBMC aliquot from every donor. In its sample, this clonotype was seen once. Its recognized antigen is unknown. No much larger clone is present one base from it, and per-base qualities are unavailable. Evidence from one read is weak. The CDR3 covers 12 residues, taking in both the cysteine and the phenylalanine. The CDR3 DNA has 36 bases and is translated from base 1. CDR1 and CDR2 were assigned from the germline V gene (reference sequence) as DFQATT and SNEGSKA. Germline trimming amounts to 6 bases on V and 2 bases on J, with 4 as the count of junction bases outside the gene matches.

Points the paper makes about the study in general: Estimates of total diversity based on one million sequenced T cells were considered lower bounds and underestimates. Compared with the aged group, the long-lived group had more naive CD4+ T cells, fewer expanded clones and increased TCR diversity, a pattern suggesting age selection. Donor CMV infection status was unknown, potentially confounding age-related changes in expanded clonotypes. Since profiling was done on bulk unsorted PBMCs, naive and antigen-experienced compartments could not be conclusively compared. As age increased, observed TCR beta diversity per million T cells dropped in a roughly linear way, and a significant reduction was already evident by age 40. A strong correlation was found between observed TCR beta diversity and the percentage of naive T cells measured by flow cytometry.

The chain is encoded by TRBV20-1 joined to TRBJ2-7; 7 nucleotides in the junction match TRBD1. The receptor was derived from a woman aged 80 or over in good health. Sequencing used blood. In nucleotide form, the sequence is TGCAGTGCGGGACAGCCTCCCTACGAGCAGTACTTC. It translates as CSAGQPPYEQYF.